This TCR beta chain was captured by sequencing in a study of CD8+ T cells in alopecia areata. RNA extraction was followed by reverse transcription into cDNA, which acted as the sequencing template. Generated by immunoSEQ multiplex PCR, the TCRdb table keeps only in-frame clones and is missing some. The sample consists of about 190,000 clones, around 60% of them appearing once. The CDR3 spans 12 residues. Germline CDR1 is SEHNR and CDR2 is FQNEAQ (reference sequence). V shed 1 base and J shed 6 bases, with 3 bases lying between them. The treatment: oral pan-JAK inhibitor, 5-10 mg twice daily. A word on this clone: Its target is unknown.

Study-level results: More clonal than normal scalp was lesional scalp, particularly alopecia totalis/universalis. Sharing of TCRs across patients appeared less clear than in mice, possibly for HLA-related reasons.

This receptor was obtained from a human donor with alopecia areata. The sequences come from CD8+ T cells sorted from blood, collected at week 24, from a patient treated with tofacitinib. The chain joins TRBV7-9 to TRBJ2-2; no firm D call. Here the CDR3 reads CASSLVSGELFF. The CDR3 region has the DNA TGTGCCAGCAGCTTAGTTTCCGGGGAGCTGTTTTTT.